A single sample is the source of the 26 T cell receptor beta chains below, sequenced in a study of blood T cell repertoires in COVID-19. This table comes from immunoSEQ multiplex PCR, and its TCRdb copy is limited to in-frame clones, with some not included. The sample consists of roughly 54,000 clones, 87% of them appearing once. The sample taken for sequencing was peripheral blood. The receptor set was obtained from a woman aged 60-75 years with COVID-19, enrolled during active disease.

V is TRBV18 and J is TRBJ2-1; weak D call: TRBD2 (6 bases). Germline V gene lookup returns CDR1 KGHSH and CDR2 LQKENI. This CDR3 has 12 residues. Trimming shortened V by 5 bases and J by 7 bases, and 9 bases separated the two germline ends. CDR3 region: CASSWEVNEQFF. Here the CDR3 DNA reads TGTGCCAGCTCATGGGAGGTGAATGAGCAGTTCTTC.

The CDR3 sequence is CASSAASGSTYEQYF. Here the CDR3 DNA reads TGTGCCAGCAGCGCAGCTAGCGGGAGTACCTACGAGCAGTACTTC. The genes are TRBV9 and TRBJ2-7; 10 positions agree with TRBD2. Losses at the gene ends were 3 bases for V and 2 bases for J; bases not matched to a gene: 5. In germline, CDR1 is SGDLS, CDR2 YYNGEE. The CDR3 has 15 amino acids.

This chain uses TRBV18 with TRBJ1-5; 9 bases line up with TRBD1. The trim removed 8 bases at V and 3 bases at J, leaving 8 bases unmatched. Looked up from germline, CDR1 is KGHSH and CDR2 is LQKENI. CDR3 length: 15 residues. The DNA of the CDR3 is TGTGCCAGCCAATGGGGACAGGGAGACAATCAGCCCCAGCATTTT. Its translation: CASQWGQGDNQPQHF.

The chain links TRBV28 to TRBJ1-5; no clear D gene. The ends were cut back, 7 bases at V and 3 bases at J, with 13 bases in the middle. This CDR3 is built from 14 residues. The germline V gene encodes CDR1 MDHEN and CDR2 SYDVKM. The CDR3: CASTRLFSNQPQHF. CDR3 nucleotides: TGTGCCAGCACCAGACTTTTCTCCAATCAGCCCCAGCATTTT.

CDR3 nucleotides: TGTGCCACCCAGCCGGGCTCTGGAAACACCATATATTTT. Its protein is CATQPGSGNTIYF. The rearrangement joins TRBV24-1 to TRBJ1-3; D not certain. V was pared by 9 bases and J by 0 bases, with 8 bases between. The CDR3 consists of 13 residues. Germline V CDR1 and CDR2: KGHDR, SFDVKD.

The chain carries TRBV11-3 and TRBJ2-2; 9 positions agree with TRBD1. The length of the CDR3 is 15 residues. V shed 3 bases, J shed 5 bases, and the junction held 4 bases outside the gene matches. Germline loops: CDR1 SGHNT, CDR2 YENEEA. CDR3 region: CASSLGTGRTGELFF. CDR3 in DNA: TGTGCCAGCAGCTTGGGGACAGGGCGAACCGGGGAGCTGTTTTTT. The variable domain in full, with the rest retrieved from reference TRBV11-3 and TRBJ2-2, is EAGVVQSPRYKIIEKKQPVAFWCNPISGHNTLYWYLQNLGQGPELLIRYENEEAVDDSQLPKDRFSAERLKGVDSTLKIQPAELGDSAVYLCASSLGTGRTGELFFGEGSRLTVL.

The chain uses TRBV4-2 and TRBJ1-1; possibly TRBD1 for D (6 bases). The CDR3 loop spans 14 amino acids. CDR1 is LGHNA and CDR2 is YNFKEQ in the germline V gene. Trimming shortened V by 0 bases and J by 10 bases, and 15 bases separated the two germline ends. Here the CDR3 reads CASSQEQGLSGAFF. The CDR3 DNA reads TGTGCCAGCAGCCAAGAGCAGGGGTTGAGCGGAGCTTTCTTT.

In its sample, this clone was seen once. The CDR3 region is CASSQTGDGNQPQHF. As DNA, the CDR3 is TGCGCCAGCAGCCAGACAGGGGACGGCAATCAGCCCCAGCATTTT. J is TRBJ1-5 and V is TRBV5-1; 8 bases are a match to TRBD1. The CDR3 has 15 residues. In germline, CDR1 is SGHRS, CDR2 YFSETQ. V lost 4 bases and J lost 2; bases outside the gene matches: 5.

The CDR3 reads CASSWRDTQYF. The CDR3 DNA reads as TGTGCCAGCTCCTGGCGGGATACGCAGTATTTT. The chain uses TRBV12-3 or TRBV12-4 and TRBJ2-3; D unclear. Trimming took off 8 bases at V and 6 bases at J, with 9 bases between the two ends. The CDR3 runs to 11 residues.

This CDR3 reads CASSLEQGGYTEAFF. For the CDR3, the DNA is TGCGCCAGCAGCTTGGAACAGGGGGGGTACACTGAAGCTTTCTTT. The rearrangement joins TRBV5-1 to TRBJ1-1; the match to TRBD1 covers 8 bases. Germline-derived CDR1 and CDR2 are SGHRS and YFSETQ. This CDR3 has 15 residues. The J segment lost 3 bases and the V segment lost 0 bases, leaving 4 bases of the junction unmatched. Based on the CDR3 plus reference TRBV5-1 and TRBJ1-1, the full variable domain is KAGVTQTPRYLIKTRGQQVTLSCSPISGHRSVSWYQQTPGQGLQFLFEYFSETQRNKGNFPGRFSGRQFSNSRSEMNVSTLELGDSALYLCASSLEQGGYTEAFFGQGTRLTVV.

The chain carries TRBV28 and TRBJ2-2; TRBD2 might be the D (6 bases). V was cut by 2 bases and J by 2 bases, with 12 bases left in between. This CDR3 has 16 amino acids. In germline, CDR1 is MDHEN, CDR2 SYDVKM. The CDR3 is CASSLRAGFNTGELFF. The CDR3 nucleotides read TGTGCCAGCAGTTTAAGGGCGGGATTTAACACCGGGGAGCTGTTTTTT.

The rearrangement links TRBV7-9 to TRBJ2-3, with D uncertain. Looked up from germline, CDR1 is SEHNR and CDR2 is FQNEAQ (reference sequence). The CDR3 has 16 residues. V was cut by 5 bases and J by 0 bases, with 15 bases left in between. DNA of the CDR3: TGTGCCAGCAGCCGACATGGGCTAACCAGCACAGATACGCAGTATTTT. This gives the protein CASSRHGLTSTDTQYF.

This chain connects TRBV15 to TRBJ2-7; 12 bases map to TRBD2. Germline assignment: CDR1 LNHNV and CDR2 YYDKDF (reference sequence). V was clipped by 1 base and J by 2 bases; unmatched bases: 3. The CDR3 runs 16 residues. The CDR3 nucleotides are TGTGCCACCAGCAGAGTGACTAGCGGGGGAACCTACGAGCAGTACTTC. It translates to CATSRVTSGGTYEQYF. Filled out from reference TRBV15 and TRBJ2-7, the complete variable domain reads DAMVIQNPRYQVTQFGKPVTLSCSQTLNHNVMYWYQQKSSQAPKLLFHYYDKDFNNEADTPDNFQSRRPNTSFCFLDIRSPGLGDTAMYLCATSRVTSGGTYEQYFGPGTRLTVT.

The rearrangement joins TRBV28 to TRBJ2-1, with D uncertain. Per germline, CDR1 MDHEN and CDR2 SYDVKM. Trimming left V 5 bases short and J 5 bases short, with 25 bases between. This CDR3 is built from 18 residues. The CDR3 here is CASSGPGRPKAGNNEQFF. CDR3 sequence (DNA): TGTGCCAGCAGTGGTCCCGGCAGGCCCAAGGCCGGTAACAATGAGCAGTTCTTC.

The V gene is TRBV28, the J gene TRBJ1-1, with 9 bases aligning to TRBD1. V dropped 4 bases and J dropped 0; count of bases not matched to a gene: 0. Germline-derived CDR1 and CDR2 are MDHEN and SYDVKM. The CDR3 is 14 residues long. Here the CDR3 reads CASSWDRVNTEAFF. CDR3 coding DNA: TGTGCCAGCAGTTGGGACAGGGTGAACACTGAAGCTTTCTTT.

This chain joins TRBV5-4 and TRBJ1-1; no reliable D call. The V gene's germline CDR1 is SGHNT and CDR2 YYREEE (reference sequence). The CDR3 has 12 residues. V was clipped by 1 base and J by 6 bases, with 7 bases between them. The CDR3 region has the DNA TGTGCCAGCAGCTTGTACAGAGCTGAAGCTTTCTTT. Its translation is CASSLYRAEAFF.

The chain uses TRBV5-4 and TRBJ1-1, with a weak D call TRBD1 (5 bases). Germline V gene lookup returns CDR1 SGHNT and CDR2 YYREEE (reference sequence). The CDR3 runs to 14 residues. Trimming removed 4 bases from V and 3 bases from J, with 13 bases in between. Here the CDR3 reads CASSIRPGDTEAFF. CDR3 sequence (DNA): TGTGCCAGCAGCATAAGACCGGGGGACACTGAAGCTTTCTTT.

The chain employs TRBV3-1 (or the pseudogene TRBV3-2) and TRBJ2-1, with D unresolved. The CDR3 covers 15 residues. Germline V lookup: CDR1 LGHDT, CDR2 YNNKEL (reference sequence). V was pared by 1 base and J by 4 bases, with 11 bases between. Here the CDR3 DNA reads TGTGCCAGCAGCCAAGCCCCCACTCTATACAATGAGCAGTTCTTC. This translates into CASSQAPTLYNEQFF.

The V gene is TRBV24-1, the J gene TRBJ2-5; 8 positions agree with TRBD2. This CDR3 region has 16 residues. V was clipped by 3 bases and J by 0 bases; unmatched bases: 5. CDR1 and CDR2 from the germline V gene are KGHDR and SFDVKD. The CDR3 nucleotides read TGTGCCACCAGTGATGCGATAGCGGGGCACCAAGAGACCCAGTACTTC. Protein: CATSDAIAGHQETQYF.

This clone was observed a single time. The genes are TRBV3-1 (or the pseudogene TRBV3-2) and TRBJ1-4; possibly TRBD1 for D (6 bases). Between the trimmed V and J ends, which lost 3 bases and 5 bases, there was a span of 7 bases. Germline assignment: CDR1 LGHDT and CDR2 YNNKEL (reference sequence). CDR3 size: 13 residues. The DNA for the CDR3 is TGTGCCAGCAGCCACAGGGGCAATGAAAAACTGTTTTTT. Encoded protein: CASSHRGNEKLFF.

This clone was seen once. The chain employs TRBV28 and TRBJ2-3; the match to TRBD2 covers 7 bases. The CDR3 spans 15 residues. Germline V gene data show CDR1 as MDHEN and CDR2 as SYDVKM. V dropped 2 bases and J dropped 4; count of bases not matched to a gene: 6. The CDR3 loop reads CASSLAGAGPDTQYF. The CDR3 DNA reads TGTGCCAGCAGTTTAGCGGGAGCAGGTCCAGATACGCAGTATTTT.

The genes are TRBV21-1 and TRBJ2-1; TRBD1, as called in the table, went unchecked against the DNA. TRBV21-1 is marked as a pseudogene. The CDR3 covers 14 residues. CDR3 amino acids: CASSKQGTSNEQFF. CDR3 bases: TGTGCCAGCAGCAAACAGGGGACAAGCAATGAGCAGTTCTTC.

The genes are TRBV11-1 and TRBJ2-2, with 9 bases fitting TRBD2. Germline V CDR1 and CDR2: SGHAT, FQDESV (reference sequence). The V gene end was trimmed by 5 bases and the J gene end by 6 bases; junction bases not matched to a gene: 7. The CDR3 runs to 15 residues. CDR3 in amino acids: CASSPSSGDPGELFF. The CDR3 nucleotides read TGTGCCAGCAGCCCTTCTAGCGGGGACCCCGGGGAGCTGTTTTTT.

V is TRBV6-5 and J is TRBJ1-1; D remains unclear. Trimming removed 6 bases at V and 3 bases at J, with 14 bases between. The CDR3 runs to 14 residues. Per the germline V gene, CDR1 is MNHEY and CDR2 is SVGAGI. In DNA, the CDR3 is TGTGCCAGCAGCTTAGAGGCCGGCCACACTGAAGCTTTCTTT. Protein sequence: CASSLEAGHTEAFF.

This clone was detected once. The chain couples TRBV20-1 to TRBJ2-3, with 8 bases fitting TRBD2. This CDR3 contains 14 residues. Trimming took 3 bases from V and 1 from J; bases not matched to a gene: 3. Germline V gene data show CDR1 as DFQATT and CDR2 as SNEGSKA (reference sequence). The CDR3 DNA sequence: TGCAGTGCTAGTGTGGGACTAGGCACAGATACGCAGTATTTT. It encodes CSASVGLGTDTQYF.

The CDR3 spells CASSVPPTSGRGSYNEQFF. CDR3 DNA: TGTGCCAGCAGCGTACCCCCTACTAGCGGGAGAGGCTCCTACAATGAGCAGTTCTTC. V gene TRBV9 combines with J gene TRBJ2-1, with 11 bases lining up with TRBD2. The ends lost 1 base at V and 0 bases at J; junction bases unmatched: 9. Germline values: CDR1 SGDLS, CDR2 YYNGEE. The CDR3 is made up of 19 amino acids.